This paragraph reports one TCR beta chain. These data belong to a study of monozygotic twins with inflammatory bowel disease. Each CDR3 protein gets one entry in TCRdb, which reprocessed the 5' RACE reads and gives no DNA. The sample table includes around 140,000 distinct CDR3 sequences. The germline V gene encodes CDR1 SGHTA and CDR2 FQGNSA. The CDR3 consists of 12 residues. Whole blood served as the source of total RNA, and no T cell sorting took place. The specimen sequenced was blood. This TCR was sampled from a human donor with ulcerative colitis or Crohn's disease, or a healthy co-twin of an affected twin (not recorded which). The chain joins TRBV7-2 to TRBJ1-6; TCRdb outputs TRBD1, but without DNA this stays unchecked. CDR3 sequence reads: CASSSLGTPLHF.